This is a list of T cell receptor beta chains from one sample in a study of T cell therapy after organ transplantation. Antigens of these TCRs are unknown. Here immunoSEQ multiplex PCR was the method, and the copy in TCRdb shows in-frame clones only, minus some. The repertoire has about 18,000 clones, about 85% of them found once; the top ten carry about 28%. The specimen comprised CD8+ T cells from blood, sampled after autologous CMV-specific T cell therapy. These receptors were taken from a human patient who had received a solid organ transplant and had CMV disease. A share of the T cells may be of graft donor origin. Both conserved end residues are part of each CDR3. The D gene is left open where the match is weak. Only some rows state a clone size, as once, few, many or a class for expanded clones.

clone_size,d_call,v_call,j_call,cdr3_nt,cdr3_aa
large,-,TRBV5-5,TRBJ1-5,TGTGCCAGCAGCTTGGAGGACAGAAGCAATCAGCCCCAGCATTTT,CASSLEDRSNQPQHF
-,-,TRBV6-4,TRBJ2-3,TGTGCCAGCAGTGACTCTAGCTCCGGAAGCACAGATACGCAGTATTTT,CASSDSSSGSTDTQYF
-,TRBD1,TRBV9,TRBJ2-7,TGTGCCAGCAGCGTAGGACAGGGGCCCTACGAGCAGTACTTC,CASSVGQGPYEQYF
-,-,TRBV7-6,TRBJ1-1,TGTGCCAGCAGCTCGCGGGCAGGGATGGTCACTGAAGCTTTCTTT,CASSSRAGMVTEAFF
once,-,TRBV29-1,TRBJ2-7,TGCAGCGTCCGTGACAGTTACGAGCAGTACTTC,CSVRDSYEQYF
-,-,TRBV7-9,TRBJ1-2,TGTGCCAGCAGCCCGAATAACTATGGCTACACCTTC,CASSPNNYGYTF
-,TRBD1,TRBV2,TRBJ1-2,TGTGCCAGCAGTGATGGGACAGAAATAGATACCGTCTATGGCTACACCTTC,CASSDGTEIDTVYGYTF
once,-,TRBV5-1,TRBJ1-6,TGCGCCAGCAGCTTGAACAGAGGATATAATTCACCCCTCCACTTT,CASSLNRGYNSPLHF
-,-,TRBV29-1,TRBJ2-1,TGCAGCGTTGTTTTGAATGAGCAGTTCTTC,CSVVLNEQFF
once,TRBD1,TRBV5-1,TRBJ2-7,TGCGCCAGCACTAAGACAGGGGCTAACGAGCAGTACTTC,CASTKTGANEQYF
-,TRBD2,TRBV30,TRBJ2-2,TGTGCCTGGAGTAAGGTACTAGCGGGAGGAACCGGGGAGCTGTTTTTT,CAWSKVLAGGTGELFF
-,TRBD2,TRBV27,TRBJ2-1,TGTGCCAGCAGTTTAGGGCGGAGCGGGAGTAGCGATGAGCAGTTCTTC,CASSLGRSGSSDEQFF